This passage covers 5 T cell receptor beta chains from one sample sequenced in a study of blood T cell repertoires in COVID-19. TCRdb's table, derived via immunoSEQ multiplex PCR, lists solely in-frame clones and lacks some. The sample yields over 80,000 clones, 83% seen once. The sequencing sample was made of peripheral blood. These receptors were taken from a woman in her fifties or sixties with acute or convalescent COVID-19.

J is TRBJ1-2 and V is TRBV5-1; 7 nucleotides match TRBD1. CDR1 is SGHRS and CDR2 is YFSETQ in the germline V gene. J was trimmed by 4 bases and V by 4 bases; bases with no gene match: 19. The length of the CDR3 is 18 residues. CDR3 protein: CASSPAGQGVSRIYGYTF. The CDR3 DNA reads as TGCGCCAGCAGCCCGGCAGGCCAGGGGGTTTCAAGGATCTATGGCTACACCTTC. Full variable domain (missing parts from reference TRBV5-1 and TRBJ1-2): KAGVTQTPRYLIKTRGQQVTLSCSPISGHRSVSWYQQTPGQGLQFLFEYFSETQRNKGNFPGRFSGRQFSNSRSEMNVSTLELGDSALYLCASSPAGQGVSRIYGYTFGSGTRLTVV.

The rearrangement joins TRBV24-1 to TRBJ2-5; 7 nucleotides match TRBD2. Germline V gene data show CDR1 as KGHDR and CDR2 as SFDVKD. CDR3 length: 17 residues. With 5 bases clipped from V and 3 bases from J, the junction kept 14 bases outside the gene matches. CDR3 in DNA: TGTGCCACCAGTGCGGGTGGCGCGGGAGTTGGGGAAGAGACCCAGTACTTC. It yields the protein CATSAGGAGVGEETQYF.

The rearrangement links TRBV5-8 to TRBJ1-6; 9 nucleotides match TRBD1. There are 16 residues in the CDR3. Trimming cost V 4 bases and J 5 bases; bases outside gene matches: 7. Germline CDR1 reads SGHTS; CDR2 reads YDEGEE. This CDR3 is CASSDQRQGDNSPLHF. In DNA, the CDR3 is TGTGCCAGCAGCGACCAACGACAGGGGGATAATTCACCCCTCCACTTT.

V and J are TRBV5-1 and TRBJ1-4; 9 nucleotides line up with TRBD1. Germline assignment: CDR1 SGHRS and CDR2 YFSETQ. The length of the CDR3 is 17 residues. V dropped 7 bases and J dropped 3; count of bases not matched to a gene: 13. The CDR3 loop is CASADRGASGANEKLFF. The CDR3 region has the DNA TGCGCCAGCGCGGACAGGGGCGCCTCGGGAGCTAATGAAAAACTGTTTTTT.

The chain couples TRBV7-3 to TRBJ2-1, with 7 bases that match TRBD1. The V and J ends lost 5 bases and 4 bases, in that order; junction bases with no gene match: 8. Germline V CDR1 and CDR2: SGHTA, FQGTGA. This CDR3 has 15 residues. CDR3 DNA: TGTGCCAGCAGCCTCCCCGGGACAGCTTACAATGAGCAGTTCTTC. Translated: CASSLPGTAYNEQFF. Filled out from reference TRBV7-3 and TRBJ2-1, the complete variable domain reads GAGVSQTPSNKVTEKGKYVELRCDPISGHTALYWYRQSLGQGPEFLIYFQGTGAADDSGLPNDRFFAVRPEGSVSTLKIQRTERGDSAVYLCASSLPGTAYNEQFFGPGTRLTVL.